Listed here is a single T cell receptor (beta chain). No antigen is known for it. Base qualities are not recorded, but no much larger clone differs from it by a single base. These data come from a study of T cell responses to AZD1222 COVID-19 vaccine (dated by TCRdb to about 2021). Regarding the research as a whole: A total of approximately 250 trial participants underwent TCR sequencing, of whom under 220 had received two doses of AZD1222 and approximately 26 had received two doses of the MenACWY control vaccine. Trial participants were enrolled by age into 18-55, 56-69 and 70-plus year subgroups, with 148, 28 and 57 TCR-sequenced participants respectively. Overall study results and their limits: Vaccine-associated CD4 TCRs spanned the whole spike protein, with dominant responses in regions 160-218 and 743-854. Because no day 14 peak-response samples were available, the repertoires could be characterized only after the peak T cell response. Participants were mostly white British and included more females than males, and it was suggested by the authors that clonal diversity may have been underestimated. Conclusions about previously exposed vaccinees were limited because only six AZD1222 recipients were SARS-CoV-2 seropositive at baseline. In the small 56-69-year group, the increase in depth fell short of significance, most likely because of low power. Reportedly, almost half of the unique spike-specific TCRs recognized epitopes lying outside the regions that are mutated in the B.1.351 and B.1.1.7 variants. After two AZD1222 doses, spike-specific TCR breadth and depth were significantly higher than at day 0 and than in MenACWY recipients.

The time point tag for this specimen amounts to: about 28 days (+/-7) after the second vaccine dose. Because spike-specific TCR depth and breadth did not differ between the two schedules, AZD1222 recipients who got a second dose at roughly 4 weeks were pooled with those who got a second dose at roughly 12 weeks. The vaccinee samples were drawn from two UK trials, COV001 and COV002, one of which was a single-blind randomized controlled phase 2/3 trial testing AZD1222 (ChAdOx1 nCoV-19) in healthy adults. Trial participant PBMC samples were collected at day 0 and day 28 after the second dose for TCRbeta chain sequencing. The CDR3 regions of human TCRbeta chains were analyzed by immunosequencing. On the authors' methods: TCRs in the repertoires were matched against a reference library of SARS-CoV-2-specific TCRs that had been generated with the MIRA antigen-specificity platform. Breadth meant the fraction of unique TCRs that were SARS-CoV-2-associated, whereas depth meant the fraction of total T cells that were SARS-CoV-2-associated. Each spike-specific TCR was assigned to its reactive spike region and to a CD4 or CD8 class using the MIRA data. Log10-transformed breadth and depth values were compared by one-way ANOVA with Sidak's multiple comparisons tests. Entries here come from immuneACCESS through TCRdb and include only in-frame sequences with V and J called. Some clones fail to appear in such tables; in the studies checked, an unresolved V gene covers under half of the shortfall, and the cause of the remainder is unknown. The V and J calls and clone size were taken over from that table, and D and trimming were inferred from the DNA. The sample contains more than 60,000 clones, roughly 87% of them found a single time. Together, the top ten hold more than 15% of the sample.

V is clipped by 0 bases and J by 6 bases, and the sequence between their germline boundaries is 12 bases long. From the cysteine up to the phenylalanine, the CDR3 has a length of 15 residues. This entry keeps only the CDR3 DNA: 45 bases, framed from base 1. Taken from the germline V gene, the CDR1 and CDR2 loops are SGDLS and YYNGEE. The TCR comes from an adult who received the AZD1222 COVID-19 vaccine. This chain joins TRBV9 to TRBJ2-2; no confident D gene assignment can be made. The sample was peripheral blood, taken 28 days after the second AZD1222 dose. The CDR3 region has the sequence CASSVGSVAAGELFF. The nucleotide sequence reads as follows: TGTGCCAGCAGCGTAGGATCTGTTGCAGCCGGGGAGCTGTTTTTT.